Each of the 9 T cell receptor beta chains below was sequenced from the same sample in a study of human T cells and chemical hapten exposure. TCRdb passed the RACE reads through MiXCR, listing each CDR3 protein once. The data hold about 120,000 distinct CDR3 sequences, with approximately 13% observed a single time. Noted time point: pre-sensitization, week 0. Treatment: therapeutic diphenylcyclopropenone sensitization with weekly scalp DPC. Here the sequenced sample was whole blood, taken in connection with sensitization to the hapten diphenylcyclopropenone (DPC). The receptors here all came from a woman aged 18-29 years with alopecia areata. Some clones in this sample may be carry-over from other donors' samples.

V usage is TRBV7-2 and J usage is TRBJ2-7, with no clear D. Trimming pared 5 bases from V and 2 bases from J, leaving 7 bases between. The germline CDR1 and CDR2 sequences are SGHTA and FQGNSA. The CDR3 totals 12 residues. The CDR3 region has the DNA TGTGCCAGCAGCGCGAGCCCCTACGAGCAGTACTTC. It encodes CASSASPYEQYF. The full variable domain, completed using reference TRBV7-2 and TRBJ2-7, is GAGVSQSPSNKVTEKGKDVELRCDPISGHTALYWYRQSLGQGLEFLIYFQGNSAPDKSGLPSDRFSAERTGGSVSTLTIQRTQQEDSAVYLCASSASPYEQYFGPGTRLTVT.

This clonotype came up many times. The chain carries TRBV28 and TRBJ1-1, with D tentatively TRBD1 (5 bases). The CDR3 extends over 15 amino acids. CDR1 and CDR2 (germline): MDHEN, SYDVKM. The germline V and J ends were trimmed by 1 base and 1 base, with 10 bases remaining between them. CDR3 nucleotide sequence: TGTGCCAGCAGTTTATTAGCGGGGGGGAACACTGAAGCTTTCTTT. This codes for CASSLLAGGNTEAFF.

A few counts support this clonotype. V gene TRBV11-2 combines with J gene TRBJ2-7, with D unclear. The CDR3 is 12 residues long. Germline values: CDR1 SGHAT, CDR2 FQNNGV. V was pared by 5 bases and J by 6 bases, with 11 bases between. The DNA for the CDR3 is TGTGCCAGCAGCGGTACAGCAGTCGAGCAGTACTTC. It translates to CASSGTAVEQYF.

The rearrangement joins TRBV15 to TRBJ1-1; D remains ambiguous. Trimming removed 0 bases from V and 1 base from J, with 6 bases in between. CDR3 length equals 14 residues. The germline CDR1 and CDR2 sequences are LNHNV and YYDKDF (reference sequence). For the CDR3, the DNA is TGTGCCACCAGCAGAGATTCGGGGAACACTGAAGCTTTCTTT. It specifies CATSRDSGNTEAFF.

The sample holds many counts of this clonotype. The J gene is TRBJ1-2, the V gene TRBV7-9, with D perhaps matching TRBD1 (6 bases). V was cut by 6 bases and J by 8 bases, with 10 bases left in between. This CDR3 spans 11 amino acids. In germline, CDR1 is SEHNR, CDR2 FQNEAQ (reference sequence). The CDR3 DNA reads TGTGCCAGCAGTACAGGGTCCGGCTACACCTTC. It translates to CASSTGSGYTF.

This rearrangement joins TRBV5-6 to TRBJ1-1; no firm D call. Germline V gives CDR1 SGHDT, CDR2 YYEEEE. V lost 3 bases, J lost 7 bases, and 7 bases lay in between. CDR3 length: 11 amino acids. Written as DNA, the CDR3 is TGTGCCAGCAGCTGGGGAGATGAAGCTTTCTTT. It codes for CASSWGDEAFF.

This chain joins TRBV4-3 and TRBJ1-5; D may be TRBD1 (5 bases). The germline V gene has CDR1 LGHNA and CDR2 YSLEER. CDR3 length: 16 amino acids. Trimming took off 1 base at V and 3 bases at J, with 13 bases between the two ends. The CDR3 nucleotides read TGCGCCAGCAGCCAAGGGGGCGAGGGAATCAATCAGCCCCAGCATTTT. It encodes CASSQGGEGINQPQHF.

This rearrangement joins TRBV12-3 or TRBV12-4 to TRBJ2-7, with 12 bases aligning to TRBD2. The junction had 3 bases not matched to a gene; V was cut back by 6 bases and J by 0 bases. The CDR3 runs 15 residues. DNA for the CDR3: TGTGCCAGCAGCCCTAGCGGGGGGGACTCCTACGAGCAGTACTTC. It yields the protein CASSPSGGDSYEQYF.

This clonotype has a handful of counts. In DNA, the CDR3 is TGCGCCAGCAGCCAATGGGGGCTTGGAGCTAACACTGAAGCTTTCTTT. Amino acids: CASSQWGLGANTEAFF. The chain is built from TRBV4-3 and TRBJ1-1, with D tentatively TRBD1 (6 bases). The CDR3 is 16 amino acids. The germline gives CDR1 LGHNA, CDR2 YSLEER. The V gene lost 2 bases and the J gene lost 2 bases, with 15 bases spanning the gap.